This T cell receptor beta chain was sequenced during a study of post-analysis software for immune sequencing data. Across the study: Included courses were relapsing-remitting and secondary progressive multiple sclerosis; progressive-relapsing multiple sclerosis was also included. General study findings and limits: Strong same-batch co-clustering of samples appeared with F measure clustering. Normalized Chao1 diversity was significantly lower in multiple sclerosis patients than in controls.

This clonotype showed up just a few times. Antigen unknown. cDNA libraries for TCR beta contained unique molecular identifiers. One entry per CDR3 protein results from TCRdb running MiXCR on the PCR reads. There are 650,000 to 850,000 distinct CDR3 sequences in the sample; about 53% occur only once, and approximately 4.5% lies in the top ten. The sequenced sample consisted of blood. The receptor was isolated from a girl between 10 and 17 years old with multiple sclerosis.

The DNA of the CDR3 is TGTGCCAGCAGTCATCCGGACAGGCCGTACAATGAGCAGTTCTTC. Protein: CASSHPDRPYNEQFF. The V gene is TRBV27, the J gene TRBJ2-1; 7 nucleotides align to TRBD1. The CDR3 length is 15 residues. Germline assignment: CDR1 MNHEY and CDR2 SMNVEV (reference sequence). The ends lost 5 bases at V and 4 bases at J; junction bases unmatched: 8.